Listed below are T cell receptor beta chains from one sample, sequenced in a study of vaccination effects on CD4 cells after COVID-19. Their target antigens are unknown. Profiling relied on immunoSEQ multiplex PCR, and the TCRdb table lists in-frame clones only, not all of them. The sample has approximately 16,000 clones, under 80% seen once. The specimen comprised CD4+ T cells from PBMCs cultured with HCoV-NL63 spike peptides, sampled after COVID-19 vaccination. Receptors were obtained from a human donor who received a COVID-19 vaccine. CDR3s include the opening cysteine and the closing phenylalanine or tryptophan. D genes are given only for firm matches. Clone size is stated in some rows and not others, as once, few, many or a class when expanded.

cdr3_nt: TGTGCCAGCAGCTCCGGGACAGGGACAGATACGCAGTATTTT
cdr3_aa: CASSSGTGTDTQYF
j_call: TRBJ2-3
clone_size: NA
v_call: TRBV5-5
d_call: TRBD1

cdr3_nt: TGTGCCAGCAGCTTATTTTGGGGGGGACGTAATGAAAAACTGTTTTTT
cdr3_aa: CASSLFWGGRNEKLFF
j_call: TRBJ1-4
clone_size: once
v_call: TRBV11-2
d_call: NA

cdr3_nt: TGTGCCAGCAGCCAAGATCTGAGGGGACAAGAGACCCAGTACTTC
cdr3_aa: CASSQDLRGQETQYF
j_call: TRBJ2-5
clone_size: NA
v_call: TRBV3-1/TRBV3-2
d_call: NA

cdr3_nt: TGTTTCTCAGCGGAAATGAACACCGGGGAGCTGTTTTTT
cdr3_aa: CFSAEMNTGELFF
j_call: TRBJ2-2
clone_size: few
v_call: TRBV7-8
d_call: NA

cdr3_nt: TGCAGTGCTAGTCGGGGCCAGGTCAACACTGAAGCTTTCTTT
cdr3_aa: CSASRGQVNTEAFF
j_call: TRBJ1-1
clone_size: NA
v_call: TRBV20-1
d_call: NA

cdr3_nt: TGTGCCAGCAGCTTATCCTACGAGCAGTACTTC
cdr3_aa: CASSLSYEQYF
j_call: TRBJ2-7
clone_size: NA
v_call: TRBV7-2
d_call: NA

cdr3_nt: TGTGCCATCAGGGGGGGGGCTTTCTATGGCTACACCTTC
cdr3_aa: CAIRGGAFYGYTF
j_call: TRBJ1-2
clone_size: NA
v_call: TRBV28
d_call: TRBD1

cdr3_nt: TGTGCCAGCAGCCAAGAGCTAGCTTATGAGCAGTTCTTC
cdr3_aa: CASSQELAYEQFF
j_call: TRBJ2-1
clone_size: NA
v_call: TRBV3-1/TRBV3-2
d_call: NA

cdr3_nt: TGTGCCAGCAGCCTTCCTAGCGGGTCCGGGGAGCTGTTTTTT
cdr3_aa: CASSLPSGSGELFF
j_call: TRBJ2-2
clone_size: NA
v_call: TRBV5-5
d_call: TRBD2

cdr3_nt: TGTGCCAGCGCGCGGCTAGGGACATCCATCGCCTACGAGCAGTACTTC
cdr3_aa: CASARLGTSIAYEQYF
j_call: TRBJ2-7
clone_size: NA
v_call: TRBV27
d_call: NA

cdr3_nt: TGTGCCAGCAGTGAGACGGTTAATCAGCCCCAGCATTTT
cdr3_aa: CASSETVNQPQHF
j_call: TRBJ1-5
clone_size: NA
v_call: TRBV2
d_call: NA

cdr3_nt: TGTGCTAGTGGTTTGTATGAGGGGTATGGCTACACCTTC
cdr3_aa: CASGLYEGYGYTF
j_call: TRBJ1-2
clone_size: once
v_call: TRBV12-5
d_call: NA

cdr3_nt: TGTGCCAGCAGTGTCCCTGCCTATGCTGAGACCCAGTACTTC
cdr3_aa: CASSVPAYAETQYF
j_call: TRBJ2-5
clone_size: NA
v_call: TRBV28
d_call: NA

cdr3_nt: TGTGCCAGTCAAACAATCAATGAAAAACTGTTTTTT
cdr3_aa: CASQTINEKLFF
j_call: TRBJ1-4
clone_size: NA
v_call: TRBV28
d_call: NA

cdr3_nt: TGCAGCGTTGAAAGGGGGGTGGGAAAACTGTTTTTT
cdr3_aa: CSVERGVGKLFF
j_call: TRBJ1-4
clone_size: NA
v_call: TRBV29-1
d_call: NA

cdr3_nt: TGCAGTGCTAGCGACTATGGCTACACCTTC
cdr3_aa: CSASDYGYTF
j_call: TRBJ1-2
clone_size: NA
v_call: TRBV20-1
d_call: NA

cdr3_nt: TGTGCCAGCAGCTTCGTTACAGGGGGCCATAGGGTAAGGAACACTGAAGCTTTCTTT
cdr3_aa: CASSFVTGGHRVRNTEAFF
j_call: TRBJ1-1
clone_size: NA
v_call: TRBV7-2
d_call: TRBD1

cdr3_nt: TGTGCCAGCAGTCCTGGACTAGCAGGAGGCTACGAGCAGTACTTC
cdr3_aa: CASSPGLAGGYEQYF
j_call: TRBJ2-7
clone_size: NA
v_call: TRBV2
d_call: TRBD2

cdr3_nt: TGTGCCATCAGTGCCACGGGCCGGACTAGCGGGCGTATCTACGAGCAGTACTTC
cdr3_aa: CAISATGRTSGRIYEQYF
j_call: TRBJ2-7
clone_size: NA
v_call: TRBV10-3
d_call: TRBD2

cdr3_nt: TGTGCCAGCAGTCCCACGGGACAGGACTATGGCTACACCTTC
cdr3_aa: CASSPTGQDYGYTF
j_call: TRBJ1-2
clone_size: NA
v_call: TRBV6-5
d_call: TRBD1

cdr3_nt: TGCGCCAGCAGCCAACAAGAGACCCAGTACTTC
cdr3_aa: CASSQQETQYF
j_call: TRBJ2-5
clone_size: NA
v_call: TRBV5-1
d_call: NA

cdr3_nt: TGTGCCAGCAGCTCCCTCTCGGGGGAGAACACTGAAGCTTTCTTT
cdr3_aa: CASSSLSGENTEAFF
j_call: TRBJ1-1
clone_size: once
v_call: TRBV13
d_call: NA

cdr3_nt: TGTGCCAGCAGCGATCACCCACGGACAGGGGGGGAGACCCAGTACTTC
cdr3_aa: CASSDHPRTGGETQYF
j_call: TRBJ2-5
clone_size: NA
v_call: TRBV9
d_call: TRBD1

cdr3_nt: TGTGCCAGCTCACCCGCCACTCCACTTAGGGGAGGCTATGGCTACACCTTC
cdr3_aa: CASSPATPLRGGYGYTF
j_call: TRBJ1-2
clone_size: few
v_call: TRBV18
d_call: NA

cdr3_nt: TGTGCCAGCAGTCGTGGCGCTGGCTACACCTTC
cdr3_aa: CASSRGAGYTF
j_call: TRBJ1-2
clone_size: NA
v_call: TRBV27
d_call: NA

cdr3_nt: TGCGCCAGCAGCCAAGAACACCTAGTTTCACCCCTCCACTTT
cdr3_aa: CASSQEHLVSPLHF
j_call: TRBJ1-6
clone_size: NA
v_call: TRBV4-1
d_call: NA

cdr3_nt: TGTGCCAGCAGTCCCCCGACTAGCGGGTTATACACCGGGGAGCTGTTTTTT
cdr3_aa: CASSPPTSGLYTGELFF
j_call: TRBJ2-2
clone_size: once
v_call: TRBV28
d_call: TRBD2

cdr3_nt: TGTGCCAGTAGTATAGATGATCCATCCTACGAGCAGTACTTC
cdr3_aa: CASSIDDPSYEQYF
j_call: TRBJ2-7
clone_size: NA
v_call: TRBV19
d_call: NA

cdr3_nt: TGTGCTAGTGCTCCGAGCCTTTATCGGGCAGATACGCAGTATTTT
cdr3_aa: CASAPSLYRADTQYF
j_call: TRBJ2-3
clone_size: NA
v_call: TRBV12-5
d_call: NA

cdr3_nt: TGCGCCAGCACTATAGAGACCGGAATCTCTGGAAACACCATATATTTT
cdr3_aa: CASTIETGISGNTIYF
j_call: TRBJ1-3
clone_size: medium-sized
v_call: TRBV10-1
d_call: NA

cdr3_nt: TGTGCCAGCAGTTACTCAGGCAGGGAAGGCTACACCTTC
cdr3_aa: CASSYSGREGYTF
j_call: TRBJ1-2
clone_size: few
v_call: TRBV6-6
d_call: NA

cdr3_nt: TGTGCCAGCAGTGAAGCCTGGACCTCAGGGGGAAAACTGTTTTTT
cdr3_aa: CASSEAWTSGGKLFF
j_call: TRBJ1-4
clone_size: NA
v_call: TRBV6-1
d_call: TRBD1

cdr3_nt: TGTGCCAGCAGTTTCCAGGGGAACTATGGCTACACCTTC
cdr3_aa: CASSFQGNYGYTF
j_call: TRBJ1-2
clone_size: NA
v_call: TRBV2
d_call: NA

cdr3_nt: TGTGCCAGCAGTTACAGGAACACTGAAGCTTTCTTT
cdr3_aa: CASSYRNTEAFF
j_call: TRBJ1-1
clone_size: NA
v_call: TRBV6-5
d_call: NA

cdr3_nt: TGCGCCAGCAGCTTGGAACCGAACACCGGGGAGCTGTTTTTT
cdr3_aa: CASSLEPNTGELFF
j_call: TRBJ2-2
clone_size: NA
v_call: TRBV5-1
d_call: NA

cdr3_nt: TGTGCCAGTCCCTGCCGACAGGGGCCCCCTTATGGCTACACCTTC
cdr3_aa: CASPCRQGPPYGYTF
j_call: TRBJ1-2
clone_size: NA
v_call: TRBV6-4
d_call: TRBD1

cdr3_nt: TGTGCCAGCAGTTACACTGACAGGGCTGGTCAGCCCCAGCATTTT
cdr3_aa: CASSYTDRAGQPQHF
j_call: TRBJ1-5
clone_size: few
v_call: TRBV6-6
d_call: TRBD1

cdr3_nt: TGTGCCATCAGGGGAGATGGACAGGGCCTTGAAGCTTTCTTT
cdr3_aa: CAIRGDGQGLEAFF
j_call: TRBJ1-1
clone_size: NA
v_call: TRBV10-3
d_call: TRBD1

cdr3_nt: TGTGCCAGCAGCGTAGAGGGACAGGGAGGGAATGAGCAGTTCTTC
cdr3_aa: CASSVEGQGGNEQFF
j_call: TRBJ2-1
clone_size: once
v_call: TRBV9
d_call: TRBD1

cdr3_nt: TGTGCCACCGCCTCCGGGGTGAACTACGGGGAGCTGTTTTTT
cdr3_aa: CATASGVNYGELFF
j_call: TRBJ2-2
clone_size: NA
v_call: TRBV19
d_call: NA

cdr3_nt: TGCGCCAGCAGCGTGACTAGCGGTCCACAGGGTACGCAGTATTTT
cdr3_aa: CASSVTSGPQGTQYF
j_call: TRBJ2-3
clone_size: NA
v_call: TRBV5-1
d_call: TRBD2

cdr3_nt: TGCAGTGCTAGTGCAGGGGGCGCAGGGAGGTGGGAGACCCAGTACTTC
cdr3_aa: CSASAGGAGRWETQYF
j_call: TRBJ2-5
clone_size: once
v_call: TRBV20-1
d_call: TRBD1

cdr3_nt: TGTGCCACCAGCAGCCGACAGGGTTCGGGCGGCTACACCTTC
cdr3_aa: CATSSRQGSGGYTF
j_call: TRBJ1-2
clone_size: NA
v_call: TRBV15
d_call: TRBD1

cdr3_nt: TGTGCCAGCAGCGCGGGACAGAACACTGAAGCTTTCTTT
cdr3_aa: CASSAGQNTEAFF
j_call: TRBJ1-1
clone_size: NA
v_call: TRBV5-4
d_call: NA

cdr3_nt: TGTGCCAGTATCAAGTCTGGGGCCAACGTCCTGACTTTC
cdr3_aa: CASIKSGANVLTF
j_call: TRBJ2-6
clone_size: few
v_call: TRBV3-1/TRBV3-2
d_call: NA

cdr3_nt: TGCAGCGTTGCTAAAGCTTCTATGACAGGGTGGGGGGCAGATACGCAGTATTTT
cdr3_aa: CSVAKASMTGWGADTQYF
j_call: TRBJ2-3
clone_size: NA
v_call: TRBV29-1
d_call: NA

cdr3_nt: TGCGCCAGCAGCGCGGGACAGACGAACACTGAAGCTTTCTTT
cdr3_aa: CASSAGQTNTEAFF
j_call: TRBJ1-1
clone_size: NA
v_call: TRBV5-1
d_call: TRBD1

cdr3_nt: TGCAGTGCTAAGAGCGGCCACGAGCAGTACTTC
cdr3_aa: CSAKSGHEQYF
j_call: TRBJ2-7
clone_size: NA
v_call: TRBV20-1
d_call: NA

cdr3_nt: TGTGCTAGTGTCTGGCAGGGCAGTCGGAACACTGAAGCTTTCTTT
cdr3_aa: CASVWQGSRNTEAFF
j_call: TRBJ1-1
clone_size: NA
v_call: TRBV12-5
d_call: NA